What follows describes a single T cell receptor beta chain. Its specificity is unknown. Alongside a J-beta primer mix, a sample-barcoded 5' primer served in a second PCR lasting about 7 to 11 cycles. The study obtained at least 2.5 million CDR3-containing paired-end reads from every sample. TCRdb analysed the 5' RACE reads with MiXCR anew, one entry per CDR3 protein. The table records fewer than 1,000,000 distinct CDR3 sequences, around two fifths of them present only once. Healthy Caucasians from Russia aged about 6 to 90 served as donors. Germline CDR1 is SEHNR and CDR2 is FQNEAQ (reference sequence). The length of the CDR3 is 15 residues. The entry originates in a study of blood T cells in healthy people across ages. Broader study findings: Significant beta diversity loss was already apparent by age about 39, declining roughly linearly.

The clonotype originates from a man aged 55-75 years in good health. Material: blood. This chain links TRBV7-9 with TRBJ2-7; 7 bases match TRBD2. The last part of the DNA fits TRBJ2-5 better; the J call may be wrong. The CDR3 reads CASSLPRGSGETQYF. For the CDR3, the DNA is TGTGCCAGCAGCTTACCGCGGGGGTCGGGAGAGACCCAGTACTTC.